This TCR beta chain was found in a study of human T cells and chemical hapten exposure. Across the whole study: Patients were given diphenylcyclopropenone on the scalp weekly across the roughly 24-week study.

Germline V gene sequence: CDR1 MNHEY, CDR2 SVGEGT. The CDR3 runs to 13 residues. The V and J ends lost 5 bases and 12 bases respectively, with 17 bases between them. Time point defined: pre-sensitization, week 0. Regarding treatment: therapeutic diphenylcyclopropenone sensitization with weekly scalp DPC. Study-level findings and limits: Expanded TCRs formed significantly more large CDR3 similarity clusters than controls. TCRs above 1 in 1000 frequency did not change with DPC sensitization.

This clonotype showed up many times. Its matching antigen is unknown. For the library, individual cDNA molecules each received unique molecular identifiers. Each CDR3 protein is one row after TCRdb ran MiXCR on the RACE reads. The table includes 200,000 to 300,000 distinct CDR3 sequences, about 8.6% detected once. The chain uses TRBV6-2 or TRBV6-3 and TRBJ1-5, with D tentatively TRBD1 (6 bases). The sequencing used whole blood, collected in connection with sensitization to the hapten diphenylcyclopropenone (DPC). This receptor was identified in a woman aged 40 to 49 with alopecia areata. Some clones in this sample may be carry-over from other donors' samples. The DNA for the CDR3 is TGTGCCAGCAGTCGACAGGCCCCCAGAAACCAGCATTTT. Its translation is CASSRQAPRNQHF.